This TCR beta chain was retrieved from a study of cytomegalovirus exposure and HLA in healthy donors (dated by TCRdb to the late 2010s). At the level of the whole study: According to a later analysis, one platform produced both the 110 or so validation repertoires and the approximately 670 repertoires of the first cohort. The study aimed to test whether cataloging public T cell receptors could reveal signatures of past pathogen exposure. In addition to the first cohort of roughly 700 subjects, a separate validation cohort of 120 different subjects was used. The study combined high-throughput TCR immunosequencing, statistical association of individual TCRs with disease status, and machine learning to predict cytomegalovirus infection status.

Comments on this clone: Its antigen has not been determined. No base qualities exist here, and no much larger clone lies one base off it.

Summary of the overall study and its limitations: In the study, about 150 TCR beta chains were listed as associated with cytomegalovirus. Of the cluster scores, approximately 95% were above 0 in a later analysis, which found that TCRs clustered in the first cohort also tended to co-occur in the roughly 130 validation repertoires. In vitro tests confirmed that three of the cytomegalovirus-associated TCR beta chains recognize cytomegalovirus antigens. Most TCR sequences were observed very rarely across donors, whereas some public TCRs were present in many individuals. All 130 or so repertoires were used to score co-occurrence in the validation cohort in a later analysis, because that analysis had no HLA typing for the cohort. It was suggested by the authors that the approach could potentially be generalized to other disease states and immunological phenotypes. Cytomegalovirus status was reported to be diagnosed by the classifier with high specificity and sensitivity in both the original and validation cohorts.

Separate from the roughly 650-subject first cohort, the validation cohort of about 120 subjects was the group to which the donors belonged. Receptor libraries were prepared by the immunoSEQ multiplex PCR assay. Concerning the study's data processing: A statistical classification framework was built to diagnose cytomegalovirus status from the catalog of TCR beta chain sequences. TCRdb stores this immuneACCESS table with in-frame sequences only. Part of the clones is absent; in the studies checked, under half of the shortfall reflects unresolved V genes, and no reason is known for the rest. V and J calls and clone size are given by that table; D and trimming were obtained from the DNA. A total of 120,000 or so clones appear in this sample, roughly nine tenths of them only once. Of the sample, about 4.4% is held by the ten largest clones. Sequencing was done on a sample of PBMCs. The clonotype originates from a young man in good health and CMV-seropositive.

In nucleotides, the sequence is TGTGCCAGCAGCTTAATAGCGGGGGGCAAAGATACGCAGTATTTT. Protein translation: CASSLIAGGKDTQYF. The rearrangement joined TRBV7-6 to TRBJ2-3; 10 junctional bases match TRBD2. Spanning cysteine to phenylalanine, the CDR3 consists of 15 amino acids. This entry keeps only the CDR3 DNA: 45 bases, framed from base 1. Based on the germline V gene, the CDR1 and CDR2 sequences are SGHVS and FNYEAQ. Compared with germline, V lacks 2 bases and J lacks 5 bases; bases without a gene match: 4.